The 3 T cell receptor beta chains listed next were all sequenced from one sample in a study of blood T cell repertoires in COVID-19. The data were produced by immunoSEQ multiplex PCR, yet TCRdb's version contains in-frame clones alone and is incomplete. Here the sample spans about 250,000 clones, approximately 83% being singletons. The sequencing sample was made of peripheral blood. Receptors originate from a man at least 80 years old with acute or convalescent COVID-19.

The chain recombines TRBV25-1 with TRBJ1-5; possibly TRBD1 for D (6 bases). The CDR3 covers 16 residues. Trimming pared 4 bases from V and 1 base from J, leaving 14 bases between. Germline CDR1 MGHDK, CDR2 SYGVNS. The CDR3: CASSGGGQGSNQPQHF. CDR3 DNA: TGTGCCAGCAGTGGCGGGGGGCAGGGAAGCAATCAGCCCCAGCATTTT.

This clone was seen a handful of times. The chain carries TRBV4-1 and TRBJ1-5; perhaps TRBD1 as D (5 bases). Germline V lookup: CDR1 MGHRA, CDR2 YSYEKL. The CDR3 extends over 15 amino acids. V shed 0 bases and J shed 5 bases, with 11 bases lying between them. CDR3 residues: CASSQDPGGYQPQHF. The CDR3 DNA reads as TGCGCCAGCAGCCAAGATCCGGGGGGATATCAGCCCCAGCATTTT.

V gene TRBV5-5 combines with J gene TRBJ2-7; a weak D match, TRBD2 (5 bases). Trimming took off 2 bases at V and 0 bases at J, with 12 bases between the two ends. Germline CDR1 reads SGHKS; CDR2 reads YYEKEE (reference sequence). The CDR3 sequence is 15 residues long. In DNA form, the CDR3 reads TGTGCCAGCAGCTTTATAGGACTTTCCTCCTACGAGCAGTACTTC. This encodes CASSFIGLSSYEQYF. Based on the CDR3 plus reference TRBV5-5 and TRBJ2-7, the full variable domain is DAGVTQSPTHLIKTRGQQVTLRCSPISGHKSVSWYQQVLGQGPQFIFQYYEKEERGRGNFPDRFSARQFPNYSSELNVNALLLGDSALYLCASSFIGLSSYEQYFGPGTRLTVT.